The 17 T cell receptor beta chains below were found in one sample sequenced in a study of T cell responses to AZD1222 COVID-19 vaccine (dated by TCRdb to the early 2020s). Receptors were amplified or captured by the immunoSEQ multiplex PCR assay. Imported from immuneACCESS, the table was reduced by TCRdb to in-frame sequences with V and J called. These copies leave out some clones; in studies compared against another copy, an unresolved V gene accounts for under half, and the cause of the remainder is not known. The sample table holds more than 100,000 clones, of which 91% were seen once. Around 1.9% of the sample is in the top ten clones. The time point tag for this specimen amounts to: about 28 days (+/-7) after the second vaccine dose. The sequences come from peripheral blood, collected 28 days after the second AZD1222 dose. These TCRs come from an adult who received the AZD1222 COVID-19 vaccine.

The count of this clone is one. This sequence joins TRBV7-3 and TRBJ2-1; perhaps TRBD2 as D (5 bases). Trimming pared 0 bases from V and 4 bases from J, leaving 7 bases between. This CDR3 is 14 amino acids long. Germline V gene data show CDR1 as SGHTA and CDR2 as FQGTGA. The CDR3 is CASSLTAGYNEQFF. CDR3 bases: TGTGCCAGCAGCTTAACGGCGGGTTACAATGAGCAGTTCTTC.

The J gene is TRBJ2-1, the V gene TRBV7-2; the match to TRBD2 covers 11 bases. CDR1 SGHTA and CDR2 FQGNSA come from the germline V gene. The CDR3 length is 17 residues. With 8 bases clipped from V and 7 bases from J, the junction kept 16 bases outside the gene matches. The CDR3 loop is CASGTLPTSGSWNEQFF. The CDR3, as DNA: TGTGCCAGCGGCACACTGCCTACTAGCGGGAGCTGGAATGAGCAGTTCTTC.

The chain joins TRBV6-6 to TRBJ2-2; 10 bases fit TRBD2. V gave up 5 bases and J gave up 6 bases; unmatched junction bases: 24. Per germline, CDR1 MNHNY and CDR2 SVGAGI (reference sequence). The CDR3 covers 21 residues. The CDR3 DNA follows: TGTGCCAGCAGTCCCCACCGGCGACGACTAGCGGGCACCACCTCGGCCGGGGAGCTGTTTTTT. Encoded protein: CASSPHRRRLAGTTSAGELFF.

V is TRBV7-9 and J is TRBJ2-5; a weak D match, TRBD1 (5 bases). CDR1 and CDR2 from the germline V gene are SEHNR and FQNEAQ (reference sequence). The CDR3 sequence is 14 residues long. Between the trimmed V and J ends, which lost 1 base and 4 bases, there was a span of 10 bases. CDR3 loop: CASSLVQGGETQYF. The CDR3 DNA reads TGTGCCAGCAGCTTAGTCCAGGGTGGAGAGACCCAGTACTTC.

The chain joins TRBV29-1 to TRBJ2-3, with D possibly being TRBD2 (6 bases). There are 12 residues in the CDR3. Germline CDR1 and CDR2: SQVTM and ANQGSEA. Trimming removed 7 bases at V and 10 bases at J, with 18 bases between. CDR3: CSAARASDAQYF. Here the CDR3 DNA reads TGCAGCGCCGCTCGGGCTAGCGACGCGCAGTATTTT.

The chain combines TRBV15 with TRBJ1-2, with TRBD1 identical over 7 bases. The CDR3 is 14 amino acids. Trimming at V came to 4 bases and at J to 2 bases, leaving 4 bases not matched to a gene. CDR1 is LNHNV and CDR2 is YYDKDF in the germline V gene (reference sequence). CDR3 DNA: TGTGCCACCAGCACAGGACAGGAAAACTATGGCTACACCTTC. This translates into CATSTGQENYGYTF.

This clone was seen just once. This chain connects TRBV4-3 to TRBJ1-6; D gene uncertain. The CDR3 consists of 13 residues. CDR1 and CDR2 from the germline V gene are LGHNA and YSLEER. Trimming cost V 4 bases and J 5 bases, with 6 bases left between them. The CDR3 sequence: CASSRGHNSPLHF. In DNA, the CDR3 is TGCGCCAGCAGCCGAGGGCATAATTCACCCCTCCACTTT.

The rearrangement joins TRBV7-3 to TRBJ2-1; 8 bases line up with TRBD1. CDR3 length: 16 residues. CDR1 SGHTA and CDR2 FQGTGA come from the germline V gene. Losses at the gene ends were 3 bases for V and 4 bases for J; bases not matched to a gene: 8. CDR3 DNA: TGTGCCAGCAGCTTGAGGGCGGGGACAGGTTACAATGAGCAGTTCTTC. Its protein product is CASSLRAGTGYNEQFF.

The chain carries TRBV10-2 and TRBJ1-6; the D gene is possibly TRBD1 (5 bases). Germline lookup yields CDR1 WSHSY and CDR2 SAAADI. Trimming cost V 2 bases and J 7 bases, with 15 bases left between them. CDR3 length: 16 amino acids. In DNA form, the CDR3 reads TGCGCCAGCAGTGAGAGAGGTGGGGGGGGGAATTCACCCCTCCACTTT. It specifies CASSERGGGGNSPLHF.

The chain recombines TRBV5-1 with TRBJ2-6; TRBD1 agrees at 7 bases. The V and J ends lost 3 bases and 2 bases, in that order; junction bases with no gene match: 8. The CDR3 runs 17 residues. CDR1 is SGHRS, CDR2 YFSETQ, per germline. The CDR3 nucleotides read TGCGCCAGCAGCTGGACAGGACCCAAGACTGGGGCCAACGTCCTGACTTTC. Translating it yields CASSWTGPKTGANVLTF.

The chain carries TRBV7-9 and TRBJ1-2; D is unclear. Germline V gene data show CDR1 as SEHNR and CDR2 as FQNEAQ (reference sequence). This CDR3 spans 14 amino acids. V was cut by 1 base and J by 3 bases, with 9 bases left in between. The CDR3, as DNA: TGTGCCAGCAGCTTAGACGGAGGGTACTATGGCTACACCTTC. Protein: CASSLDGGYYGYTF.

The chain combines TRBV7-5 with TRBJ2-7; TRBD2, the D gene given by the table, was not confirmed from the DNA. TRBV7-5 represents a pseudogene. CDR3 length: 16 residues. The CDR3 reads CARSLVGLHGSYEQYV. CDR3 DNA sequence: TGTGCCAGAAGCTTAGTCGGGCTCCACGGGAGCTACGAGCAGTACGTC.

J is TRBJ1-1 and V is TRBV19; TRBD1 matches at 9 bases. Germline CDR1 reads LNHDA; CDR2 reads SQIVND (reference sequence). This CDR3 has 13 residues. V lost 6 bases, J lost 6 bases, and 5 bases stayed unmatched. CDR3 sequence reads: CASRGQGLSEAFF. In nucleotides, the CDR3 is TGTGCCAGTAGGGGACAGGGTCTATCTGAAGCTTTCTTT.

CDR3 sequence (DNA): TGTGCCAGCAGCGTAATCAGGGGGCAGAATCAGCCCCAGCATTTT. Its protein is CASSVIRGQNQPQHF. The V call is TRBV11-3, the J call TRBJ1-5; 8 bases match TRBD1. The V segment lost 5 bases and the J segment 4 bases; nucleotides outside the gene matches: 7. The CDR3 runs 15 residues. The germline V gene encodes CDR1 SGHNT and CDR2 YENEEA.

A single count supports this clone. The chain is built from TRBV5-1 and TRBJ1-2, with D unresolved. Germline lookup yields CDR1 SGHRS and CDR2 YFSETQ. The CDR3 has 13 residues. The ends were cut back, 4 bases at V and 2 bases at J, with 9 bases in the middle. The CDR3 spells CASSPATNYGYTF. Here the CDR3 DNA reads TGCGCCAGCAGCCCAGCGACGAACTATGGCTACACCTTC.

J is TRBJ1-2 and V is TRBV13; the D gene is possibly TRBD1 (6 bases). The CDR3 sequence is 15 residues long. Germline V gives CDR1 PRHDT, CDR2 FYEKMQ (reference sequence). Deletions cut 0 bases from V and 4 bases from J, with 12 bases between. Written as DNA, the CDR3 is TGTGCCAGCAGCTTAGGTCGGGGGCAGGTCTATGGCTACACCTTC. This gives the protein CASSLGRGQVYGYTF.

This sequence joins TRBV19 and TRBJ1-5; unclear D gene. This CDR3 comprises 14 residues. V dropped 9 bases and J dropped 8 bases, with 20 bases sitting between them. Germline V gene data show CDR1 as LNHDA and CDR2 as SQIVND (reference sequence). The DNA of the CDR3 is TGTGCCAGCGCTTGGCGGGGTGGTAGCGAGCCCCAGCATTTT. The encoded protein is CASAWRGGSEPQHF. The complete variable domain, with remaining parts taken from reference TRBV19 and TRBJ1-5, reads DGGITQSPKYLFRKEGQNVTLSCEQNLNHDAMYWYRQDPGQGLRLIYYSQIVNDFQKGDIAEGYSVSREKKESFPLTVTSAQKNPTAFYLCASAWRGGSEPQHFGDGTRLSIL.